The present TCR beta chain was sequenced within a study of blood T cell repertoires in COVID-19 (dated by TCRdb to about 2020). Concerning the study at large: Samples covering the acute and convalescent phases of COVID-19 were provided by collaborators in the United States, Italy and Spain. The prospective study material was composed of cDNA or gDNA derived from T cells, B-cell-depleted T cells, or PBMCs. The sample metadata nearly always contained a de-identified subject ID, COVID-19 status, age in years and sex. Subjects who had been exposed to COVID-19, were actively infected with it, or had recovered from it provided the deeply sampled blood TCRbeta repertoires that made up the dataset. The samples were drawn from the first 160 participants of the ongoing ImmuneRACE study and from roughly 1,300 subjects provided by 6 global collaborators. HLA class I and class II types, where available, came from metadata supplied by the sample provider rather than from assay-based typing. The repertoires were made available in a free public database intended to serve as a resource for research on the immune response to SARS-CoV-2. The research as a whole found: Clinical and demographic metadata were provided uncurated, with the amount varying by source and participant.

Collaborating institutions collected whole blood in K2EDTA tubes following their own protocols. For TCRbeta analysis, collaborator samples were shipped as frozen whole blood, as isolated PBMCs, or as DNA extracted from either sample type. The immunoSEQ Assay, a bias-controlled multiplex PCR, was used to amplify TCRbeta CDR3 regions from genomic DNA. The study's processing was this. Nucleated cell counts per sample were estimated from amplification of reference gene primers within the assay. To quantify the absolute abundance of each unique TCRbeta CDR3 rearrangement, sequence reads were collapsed and filtered. Productive Simpson clonality was computed per sample as the square root of Simpson's diversity index over productive rearrangements. TCRdb stores this immuneACCESS table with in-frame sequences only. Part of the clones is absent; in the studies checked, under half of the shortfall reflects unresolved V genes, and no reason is known for the rest. The DNA was the basis for D and trimming; V, J and clone size are from that table. This sample is represented by approximately 110,000 clones; more than 75% of them were singletons. Of the sample, around 2.2% is held by the ten largest clones.

Including the terminal cysteine and phenylalanine, the CDR3 comprises 15 residues. Only the CDR3 part of the read is kept: 45 bases, read in frame from the first base. The germline ends are 11 bases apart after V is trimmed by 0 bases and J by 6 bases. The germline V gene gives CDR1 as MRHNA and CDR2 as SNTAGT. On this clone: Its antigen remains undetermined. Base quality data are lacking; no much larger clone is found one base away.

What was sequenced was peripheral blood. The chain joins TRBV6-4 to TRBJ2-2; no D gene can be assigned with confidence. The source of this sequence is a human donor in a cohort sampled during active COVID-19. The bases are TGTGCCAGCAGTGACTCTTTTCTGAGCCCCGGGGAGCTGTTTTTT. It translates as CASSDSFLSPGELFF.